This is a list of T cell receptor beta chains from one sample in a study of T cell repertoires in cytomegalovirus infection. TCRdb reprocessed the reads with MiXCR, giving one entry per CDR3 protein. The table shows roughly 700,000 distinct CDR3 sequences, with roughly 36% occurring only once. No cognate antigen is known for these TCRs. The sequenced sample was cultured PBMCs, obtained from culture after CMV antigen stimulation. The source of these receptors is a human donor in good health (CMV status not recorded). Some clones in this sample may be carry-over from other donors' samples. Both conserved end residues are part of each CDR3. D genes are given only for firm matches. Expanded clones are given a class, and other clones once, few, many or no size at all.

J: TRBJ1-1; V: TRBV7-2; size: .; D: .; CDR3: CASSLAGVGGTEAFF; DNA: TGTGCCAGCAGCTTAGCCGGGGTTGGGGGCACTGAAGCTTTCTTT
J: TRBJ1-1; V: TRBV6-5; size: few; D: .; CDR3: CASSYTSLSQGSAFF; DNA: TGTGCCAGCAGTTACACTTCCCTGTCACAGGGTTCAGCTTTCTTT
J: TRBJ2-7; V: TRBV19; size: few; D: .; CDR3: CASSIIGSSEQYF; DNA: TGTGCCAGTAGTATTATCGGCAGCAGCGAGCAGTACTTC
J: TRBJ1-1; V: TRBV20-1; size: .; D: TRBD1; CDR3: CSVGQGGDTEAFF; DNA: TGCAGTGTAGGACAGGGGGGAGACACTGAAGCTTTCTTT
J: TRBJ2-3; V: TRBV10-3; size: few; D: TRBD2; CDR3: CAIGSGRAPDTQYF; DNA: TGTGCCATCGGGAGCGGGAGAGCCCCAGATACGCAGTATTTT
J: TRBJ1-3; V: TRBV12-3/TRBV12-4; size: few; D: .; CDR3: CASTPDRYGNTIYF; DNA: TGTGCCAGCACCCCTGACAGATATGGAAACACCATATATTTT
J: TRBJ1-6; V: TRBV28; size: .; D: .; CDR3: CASSYAGRNNSPLHF; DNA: TGTGCCAGCAGTTACGCCGGACGGAACAACTCACCCCTCCACTTT
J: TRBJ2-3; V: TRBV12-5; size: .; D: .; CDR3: CASGLGADGGGTDTQYF; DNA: TGTGCTAGTGGTTTGGGGGCTGACGGCGGGGGCACAGATACGCAGTATTTT
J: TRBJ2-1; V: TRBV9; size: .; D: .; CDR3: CASSVGGGHSNEQFF; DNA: TGTGCCAGCAGCGTAGGGGGGGGCCACTCCAATGAGCAGTTCTTC
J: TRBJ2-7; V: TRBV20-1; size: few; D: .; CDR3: CSARRSSASPHEQYF; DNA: TGCAGTGCTCGACGATCTAGCGCTTCTCCCCACGAGCAGTACTTC